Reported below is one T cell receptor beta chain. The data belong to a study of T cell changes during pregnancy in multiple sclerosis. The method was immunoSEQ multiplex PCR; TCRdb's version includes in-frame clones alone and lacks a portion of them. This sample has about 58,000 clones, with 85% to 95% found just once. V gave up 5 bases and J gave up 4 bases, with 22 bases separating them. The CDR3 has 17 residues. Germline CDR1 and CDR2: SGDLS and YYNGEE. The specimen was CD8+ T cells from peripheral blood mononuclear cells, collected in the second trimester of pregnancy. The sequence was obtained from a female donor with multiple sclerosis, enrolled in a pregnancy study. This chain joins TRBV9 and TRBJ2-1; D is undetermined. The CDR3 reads CASRPTMPLVPYNEQFF. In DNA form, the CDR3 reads TGTGCCAGCAGGCCTACTATGCCCCTTGTACCGTACAATGAGCAGTTCTTC.